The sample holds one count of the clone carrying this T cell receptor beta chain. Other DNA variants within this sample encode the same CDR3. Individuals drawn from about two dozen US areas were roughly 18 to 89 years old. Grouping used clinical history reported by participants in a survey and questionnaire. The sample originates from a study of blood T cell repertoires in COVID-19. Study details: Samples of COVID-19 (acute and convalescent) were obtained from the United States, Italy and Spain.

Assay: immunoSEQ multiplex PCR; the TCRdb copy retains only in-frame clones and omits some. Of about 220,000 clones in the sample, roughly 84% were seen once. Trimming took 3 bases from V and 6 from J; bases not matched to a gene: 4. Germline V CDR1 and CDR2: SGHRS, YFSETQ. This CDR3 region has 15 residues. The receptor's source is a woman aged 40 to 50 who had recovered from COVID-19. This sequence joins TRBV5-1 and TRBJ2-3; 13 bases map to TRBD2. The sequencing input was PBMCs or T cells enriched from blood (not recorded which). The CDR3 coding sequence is TGCGCCAGCAGCTCCGGACTAGCGGGAGCGGATACGCAGTATTTT. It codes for CASSSGLAGADTQYF.